This note documents a single T cell receptor (beta chain) sequence. This sample is drawn from a study of blood T cell repertoires in COVID-19. About the research overall: Italy, Spain and the United States were the sources of the convalescent and acute COVID-19 samples. The cDNA or gDNA used as material had been derived from T cells, B-cell-depleted T cells, or PBMCs.

Original handling: It was from reference gene primer amplification that nucleated cell counts were estimated. The table came from immunoSEQ multiplex PCR; TCRdb's copy has only in-frame clones and leaves some out. The V and J calls and clone size are taken from that table; D and trimming were inferred from the DNA. The table includes about 210,000 clones, around 92% detected once. The CDR3 extends over 15 amino acids. The participants were between roughly 18 and 90 years old and came from about two dozen US areas. This TCR was sampled from a woman aged 18-29 years who had recovered from COVID-19. The rearrangement uses TRBV21-1 and TRBJ2-3; TRBD1, the table's D call, lacks a check against the DNA. TRBV21-1 is flagged as a pseudogene. The sample was PBMCs or T cells enriched from blood (not recorded which). The CDR3 reads CASSNRDSRTDTQYF. Here the CDR3 DNA reads TGTGCCAGCAGCAACCGGGACAGTCGCACAGATACGCAGTATTTT.